A single T cell receptor beta chain is shown here with its context. The sample is drawn from a study of blood T cell repertoires in COVID-19. CDR1 is GTSNPN and CDR2 is SVGIG in the germline V gene (reference sequence). The CDR3 contains 12 residues. V gave up 0 bases and J gave up 11 bases; unmatched junction bases: 0. Only in-frame clones appear in the TCRdb table, and some are missing; sequencing was by immunoSEQ multiplex PCR. The sample includes 250,000 to 300,000 clones, approximately 81% seen only once; the top ten take about 6.9%. The chain is built from TRBV30 and TRBJ2-1, with TRBD2 identical over 11 bases. The source material was PBMCs or T cells enriched from blood (not recorded which). This TCR was recovered from a woman aged 45-60 years who had been exposed to COVID-19. CDR3 sequence reads: CAWSVTSGKQFF. As DNA, the CDR3 is TGTGCCTGGAGTGTGACTAGCGGGAAGCAGTTCTTC.